This T cell receptor beta chain stems from a study of blood T cell repertoires in COVID-19. On the study more broadly: Samples came from the United States, Italy and Spain, spanning acute and convalescent COVID-19. T cells, B-cell-depleted T cells, or PBMCs provided the cDNA or gDNA that served as material.

This clone was recorded only once. The germline gives CDR1 SGHTA, CDR2 FQGNSA. The germline V and J ends were trimmed by 3 bases and 8 bases, with 10 bases remaining between them. The CDR3 contains 12 residues. Study processing details: Reference gene primer amplification in the assay estimated nucleated cell counts. This table comes from immunoSEQ multiplex PCR, and its TCRdb copy is limited to in-frame clones, with some not included. D and trimming were read from the DNA, whereas the V and J calls and clone size are those reported in that table. The sample consists of 380,000 or so clones, more than 75% of them appearing once.

This TCR was recovered from a human donor with acute or convalescent COVID-19. The donor label of this sample is uncertain. Input material: peripheral blood. The chain employs TRBV7-2 and TRBJ1-2, with a weak D call TRBD1 (6 bases). CDR3 bases: TGTGCCAGCAGCTTTGGGACAAAAGGCTACACCTTC. Its protein is CASSFGTKGYTF.